This T cell receptor beta chain was sequenced in a study of T cells in tuberculosis. TCR-alpha and TCR-beta chains were sequenced unpaired. Sequencing was performed with immunoSEQ multiplex PCR; in TCRdb, only in-frame clones are kept and a portion is missing. The sample has 50,000 or so clones; approximately 86% are singletons. The J segment lost 2 bases and the V segment lost 5 bases, leaving 8 bases of the junction unmatched. In germline, CDR1 is MNHNY, CDR2 SVGAGI (reference sequence). This CDR3 spans 15 amino acids. Cells were sorted from thawed PBMC rested overnight and stained with GMM-loaded CD1B tetramer, viability dye and anti-CD3. CD1B tetramers were loaded with Rhodococcus equi-derived C32 glucose monomycolate. CD14-expressing monocytes were removed from PBMC before cryopreservation and sorting.

The sample comprised CD1b-GMM tetramer-negative cells sorted from PBMCs. This chain joins TRBV6-6 and TRBJ2-7; 8 bases align to TRBD1. The TCR comes from an adult woman with latent tuberculosis. The CDR3 protein is CASSTGTGLTYEQYF. Written as DNA, the CDR3 is TGTGCCAGCAGTACCGGGACAGGACTGACCTACGAGCAGTACTTC.